Presented here are 10 T cell receptor beta chains from one specimen sequenced in a study of blood T cell repertoires in COVID-19. The table came from immunoSEQ multiplex PCR; TCRdb's copy has only in-frame clones and leaves some out. In the table there are more than 95,000 clones, 75% to 90% of which are singletons. The source material was peripheral blood. The receptors shown here come from a man in his fifties or sixties with acute or convalescent COVID-19.

This clone has only one observation. The chain has TRBV19 and TRBJ2-7, with D maybe TRBD1 (6 bases). The CDR3 consists of 12 residues. V lost 8 bases, J lost 3 bases, and 11 bases lay in between. Germline V CDR1 and CDR2: LNHDA, SQIVND (reference sequence). CDR3 sequence reads: CASSDRSYEQYF. DNA of the CDR3: TGTGCCAGTTCCGACAGGAGCTACGAGCAGTACTTC. Full variable domain (remainder filled in from reference TRBV19 and TRBJ2-7): DGGITQSPKYLFRKEGQNVTLSCEQNLNHDAMYWYRQDPGQGLRLIYYSQIVNDFQKGDIAEGYSVSREKKESFPLTVTSAQKNPTAFYLCASSDRSYEQYFGPGTRLTVT.

The chain combines TRBV9 with TRBJ2-7, with D possibly TRBD1 on 5 matching bases. This CDR3 region has 15 residues. The germline V and J ends were trimmed by 0 bases and 5 bases, with 15 bases remaining between them. Germline CDR1 reads SGDLS; CDR2 reads YYNGEE. CDR3 nucleotides: TGTGCCAGCAGCGTAGAGGGCCAGGGATGGAACGAGCAGTACTTC. Its protein is CASSVEGQGWNEQYF.

The rearrangement uses TRBV18 and TRBJ1-2, with a tentative D call TRBD1 (6 bases). Looked up from germline, CDR1 is KGHSH and CDR2 is LQKENI. V gave up 3 bases and J gave up 8 bases, with 16 bases separating them. The CDR3 totals 14 residues. The CDR3 protein is CASSPRGQGKGYTF. The CDR3, as DNA: TGTGCCAGCTCACCTCGAGGTCAGGGGAAAGGCTACACCTTC.

The rearrangement uses TRBV27 and TRBJ2-6, with 7 bases fitting TRBD1. V shed 2 bases, J shed 0 bases, and the junction held 7 bases outside the gene matches. The germline gives CDR1 MNHEY, CDR2 SMNVEV (reference sequence). This CDR3 has 18 residues. The CDR3 sequence is CASSLRQGPFSGANVLTF. The DNA of the CDR3 is TGTGCCAGCAGTTTACGACAGGGACCATTCTCTGGGGCCAACGTCCTGACTTTC.

The chain carries TRBV7-6 and TRBJ2-2, with TRBD2 matching over 8 bases. Germline-derived CDR1 and CDR2 are SGHVS and FNYEAQ. This CDR3 has 14 amino acids. Trimming removed 5 bases from V and 5 bases from J; junction bases left unmatched: 4. The CDR3 loop reads CASSPIAGTGELFF. CDR3 nucleotides: TGTGCCAGCAGCCCCATAGCGGGGACCGGGGAGCTGTTTTTT.

The V gene is TRBV5-6, the J gene TRBJ1-2, with a possible D match to TRBD1 (5 bases). The germline gives CDR1 SGHDT, CDR2 YYEEEE. The CDR3 runs 14 residues. Trimming left V 0 bases short and J 4 bases short, with 10 bases between. In nucleotides, the CDR3 is TGTGCCAGCAGCTTGGAGGCCGGGGGCTATGGCTACACCTTC. This encodes CASSLEAGGYGYTF.

This rearrangement joins TRBV28 to TRBJ1-4; 11 bases are a match to TRBD1. This CDR3 has 15 residues. Germline assignment: CDR1 MDHEN and CDR2 SYDVKM. After removal of 5 bases from V and 7 bases from J, the junction contained 6 bases not matched to a gene. CDR3 loop: CASSPSGTGGEKLFF. The CDR3 DNA follows: TGTGCCAGCAGTCCATCCGGGACAGGGGGTGAAAAACTGTTTTTT.

The V gene is TRBV5-1, the J gene TRBJ2-7; 9 bases are shared with TRBD1. V lost 5 bases to trimming and J lost 4 bases; unmatched junction nucleotides: 4. Germline V gene data show CDR1 as SGHRS and CDR2 as YFSETQ. The CDR3 has 13 residues. The CDR3 nucleotides are TGCGCCAGCAGTCGGGACAGGGCGTACGAGCAGTACTTC. This codes for CASSRDRAYEQYF.

The J gene is TRBJ1-1, the V gene TRBV27, with 8 bases lining up with TRBD1. Per the germline V gene, CDR1 is MNHEY and CDR2 is SMNVEV (reference sequence). The V and J ends lost 5 bases and 8 bases, in that order; junction bases with no gene match: 7. This CDR3 contains 13 residues. The CDR3 bases are TGTGCCAGCAGTCCGCGGACAGGGCGGGAAGCTTTCTTT. It is translated as CASSPRTGREAFF.

The rearrangement joins TRBV5-1 to TRBJ2-1; 8 bases are a match to TRBD2. This CDR3 region has 15 residues. The J segment lost 3 bases and the V segment lost 4 bases, leaving 6 bases of the junction unmatched. Germline values: CDR1 SGHRS, CDR2 YFSETQ. The CDR3 here is CASSVSREVYNEQFF. As DNA, the CDR3 is TGCGCCAGCAGCGTCTCGCGGGAGGTCTACAATGAGCAGTTCTTC.